This TCR beta chain was found in a study of T cell responses to AZD1222 COVID-19 vaccine listed by TCRdb under 2021. Study-wide context: A total of 230 to 250 trial participants underwent TCR sequencing, of whom 200 to 220 had received two doses of AZD1222 and some 26 had received two doses of the MenACWY control vaccine. Trial participants were enrolled by age into subgroups of 18-55, 56-69 and 70-plus years, and roughly 160, 29 and 62 TCR-sequenced participants, respectively, were included in these subgroups.

Taken from the germline V gene (reference sequence), the CDR1 and CDR2 loops are GTSNPN and SVGIG. Cut back by 2 bases and 5 bases, the V and J ends lie 1 base apart. The CDR3 starts with the cysteine, ends with the phenylalanine, and has 11 residues. Only the CDR3 region is kept as DNA, spanning 33 bases read in frame from base 1. Paper-wide results and their limitations: Participants were mostly white British and included more females than males, and it was suggested by the authors that clonal diversity may have been underestimated. Reportedly, almost half of the unique spike-specific TCRs recognized epitopes lying outside the regions that are mutated in the B.1.351 and B.1.1.7 variants. After two AZD1222 doses, spike-specific TCR breadth and depth were significantly higher than at day 0 and than in MenACWY recipients. Conclusions about previously exposed vaccinees were limited because only 5 or 6 AZD1222 recipients were SARS-CoV-2 seropositive at baseline. The 56-69-year group was small, and its depth increase did not reach significance, likely because of low power. Because no samples from the day 14 peak response were available, repertoires could be characterized only after the peak T cell response. The whole spike protein was spanned by vaccine-associated CD4 TCRs, and dominant responses were seen in regions 160-218 and 743-854.

Turning to this clone: It has no known antigen specificity. Qualities for individual bases were not recorded, and no much larger clone is one base off.

The CDR3 regions of human TCRbeta chains were analyzed by immunosequencing. As for the authors' bioinformatics: Repertoire TCRs were checked for matches against a reference library of SARS-CoV-2-specific TCRs that had been generated using the MIRA antigen-specificity platform. Breadth was defined as the fraction of unique TCRs that were SARS-CoV-2-associated. Depth was defined as the fraction of total T cells that were SARS-CoV-2-associated. Using the MIRA data, every spike-specific TCR was mapped to the spike region that the TCR reacted to and assigned to either a CD4 or a CD8 class. Log10-transformed breadth and depth values were compared by one-way ANOVA with Sidak's multiple comparisons tests. In its TCRdb copy, this immuneACCESS table keeps in-frame sequences only and misses some clones. Where compared with another copy, unresolved V genes explain less than half of these, and the others have no known cause. V and J calls and clone size are as listed in that table; D and trimming were resolved from the DNA. Across this sample there are around 110,000 clones, with around nine tenths seen only once. Of the sample, 5% to 7.5% falls within the top ten clones.

The time point label on this specimen signifies: about 28 days (+/-7) after the second vaccine dose. AZD1222 recipients whose second dose came at about 4 weeks and those whose second dose came at about 12 weeks were combined into one group, since spike-specific TCR depth and breadth did not differ between the two schedules. Vaccinee samples were obtained from the UK trials COV001 and COV002, which included a single-blind randomized controlled phase 2/3 trial of AZD1222 (ChAdOx1 nCoV-19) in healthy adults. For TCRbeta chain sequencing, PBMC samples from trial participants were taken at day 0 and at day 28 after the second dose.

The TCR comes from an adult who received the AZD1222 COVID-19 vaccine. Sequenced material: peripheral blood, taken 28 days after the second AZD1222 dose. The chain employs TRBV30 and TRBJ1-6, with the D gene uncertain. The CDR3 loop reads CAWSNNSPLHF. Here is the DNA: TGTGCCTGGAGTAATAATTCACCCCTCCACTTT.